This T cell receptor (beta chain) was recovered during a study of blood T cell repertoires in COVID-19. Background on the study: Nucleic acid was either cDNA or gDNA, and it came from T cells, B-cell-depleted T cells, or PBMCs.

The CDR3 runs to 16 residues. V gave up 2 bases and J gave up 2 bases; unmatched junction bases: 8. Original handling: Amplified reference gene primers provided the basis for estimating nucleated cell counts. TCRdb's table, derived via immunoSEQ multiplex PCR, lists solely in-frame clones and lacks some. V and J calls plus clone size are reproduced from that table; the DNA served to infer D and trimming. Of over 90,000 clones listed, roughly 80% are singletons. The sequence derives from a man aged 55 to 70 with acute or convalescent COVID-19. The chain couples TRBV5-3 to TRBJ2-3; TRBD2 matches at 7 bases. TRBV5-3 is noted as an ORF with a role that remains uncertain. The sequencing input was peripheral blood. CDR3 residues: CARSFSALADTDTQYF. The CDR3 DNA sequence: TGTGCCAGAAGCTTTAGTGCCCTAGCGGACACAGATACGCAGTATTTT.